This T cell receptor (beta chain) was identified in a study of Ad26.COV2.S vaccination and SARS-CoV-2 variants. Overall study context: Administration of Ad26.COV2.S was intramuscular, either once or twice 56 days apart. General study results and limits: Greater spike-specific TCR breadth was seen in vaccine recipients than in placebo recipients.

Points on this clone: The target antigen is unknown.

The treatment: roughly 19 received Ad26.COV2.S at low or high dose, single or two shots; about five received placebo; per-sample allocation not given. The samples date from day 63 after the first vaccine or placebo injection. An Ad26 vector expressing Wuhan-strain SARS-CoV-2 spike served as the vaccine. The protocol was immunoSEQ multiplex PCR, while the TCRdb copy is restricted to in-frame clones and leaves out a portion. The sample includes 350,000 to 400,000 clones, 89% of them seen just once. From germline, CDR1 is MDHEN and CDR2 SYDVKM. The CDR3 contains 13 residues. With 1 base removed from V and 2 bases from J, the gap between germline ends came to 6 bases.

V usage is TRBV28 and J usage is TRBJ2-7; a possible D gene is TRBD2 (6 bases). Sample: peripheral blood, taken in a trial of Ad26.COV2.S vaccine versus placebo. The TCR comes from a person between 18 and 59 years old who received the Ad26.COV2.S COVID-19 vaccine or a placebo. The CDR3 DNA sequence: TGTGCCAGCAGTTTATCGGGGGCCTACGAGCAGTACTTC. Its protein is CASSLSGAYEQYF.